This TCR beta chain came from a study of cytomegalovirus exposure and HLA in healthy donors. The primer mix had 60 Vbeta and 13 Jbeta primers. Data came from immunoSEQ multiplex PCR; TCRdb stores just in-frame clones and leaves some out. The profile covers over 150,000 clones, with roughly three quarters appearing a single time and 3.1% taken by the ten largest. Regarding the study as a whole: A later analysis showed HLA-associated TCR beta chains outstripping equally common others in clonal expansion.

At sampling all donors were nominally healthy, likely with unrecorded immune exposures. Points on this clone: What it binds is not known.

From germline, CDR1 is LNHDA and CDR2 SQIVND (reference sequence). With V trimmed by 4 bases and J by 2 bases, 9 bases remained unmatched. CDR3 length: 16 residues. The V and J genes are TRBV19 and TRBJ2-7; TRBD1 matches at 9 bases. The sequenced sample was PBMCs. This receptor was obtained from a woman between 45 and 65 years old in good health and CMV-seropositive. The CDR3 region is CASSTALRTGAYEQYF. As DNA, the CDR3 is TGTGCCAGTAGTACCGCCCTGCGGACAGGGGCCTACGAGCAGTACTTC.